This T cell receptor (beta chain) was sequenced during a study of shared clonotypes between healthy human individuals. This CDR3 has 13 amino acids. V lost 7 bases and J lost 9, with 15 bases in between. CDR1 is LNHDA, CDR2 SQIVND, per germline (reference sequence). The study drew its donors from healthy HIV-negative adults without recent acute infections or vaccinations. Unsorted material relied on approximately 100 million PBMCs as the source of genomic DNA. The study, taken as a whole, reports: With few donors, the genetic and exposure-history diversity represented was limited.

With regard to this clone: As yet, its antigen is unknown.

Sequencing was at deep level. Data came from immunoSEQ multiplex PCR; TCRdb stores just in-frame clones and leaves some out. This table has around 430,000 clones, 75% to 85% appearing once. The genes are TRBV19 and TRBJ2-2; maybe TRBD2 (7 bases). The receptor was isolated from a woman in her thirties or forties in good health. Some clones in this sample may be carry-over from other donors' samples. Sequencing used PBMCs. CDR3 DNA sequence: TGTGCCAGTACACCGGGGGGCCGGTGGGAGCTGTTTTTT. This translates into CASTPGGRWELFF.